This T cell receptor (beta chain) was identified during a study of cytomegalovirus exposure and HLA in healthy donors. General observations from the study: Clonal expansion was found to be greater in HLA-associated TCR beta chains than in equally common others in a later analysis. In an earlier analysis, productive rearrangement rates for most beta V segments clustered near 87% or 30%. There were some V segments, including TRBV6-2 and TRBV6-3, excluded as indistinguishable. The study flagged roughly 160 TCR beta chains as cytomegalovirus-associated.

A note on this clone: Its antigen is as yet unknown.

Use of 60 Vbeta and 13 Jbeta primers characterized the PCR. The table came from immunoSEQ multiplex PCR; TCRdb's copy has only in-frame clones and leaves some out. Of about 140,000 clones in the sample, 65% to 70% were seen once. The CDR3 spans 15 residues. V shed 1 base and J shed 0 bases, with 9 bases lying between them. CDR1 SGDLS and CDR2 YYNGEE come from the germline V gene. The chain uses TRBV9 and TRBJ2-3; D is unclear. Material: PBMCs. The receptor's source is a man aged 30 to 39 in good health and CMV-seropositive. The CDR3: CASSVSAASTDTQYF. CDR3 bases: TGTGCCAGCAGCGTATCGGCGGCTAGCACAGATACGCAGTATTTT. The whole variable domain, remainder taken from reference TRBV9 and TRBJ2-3, is DSGVTQTPKHLITATGQRVTLRCSPRSGDLSVYWYQQSLDQGLQFLIQYYNGEERAKGNILERFSAQQFPDLHSELNLSSLELGDSALYFCASSVSAASTDTQYFGPGTRLTVL.